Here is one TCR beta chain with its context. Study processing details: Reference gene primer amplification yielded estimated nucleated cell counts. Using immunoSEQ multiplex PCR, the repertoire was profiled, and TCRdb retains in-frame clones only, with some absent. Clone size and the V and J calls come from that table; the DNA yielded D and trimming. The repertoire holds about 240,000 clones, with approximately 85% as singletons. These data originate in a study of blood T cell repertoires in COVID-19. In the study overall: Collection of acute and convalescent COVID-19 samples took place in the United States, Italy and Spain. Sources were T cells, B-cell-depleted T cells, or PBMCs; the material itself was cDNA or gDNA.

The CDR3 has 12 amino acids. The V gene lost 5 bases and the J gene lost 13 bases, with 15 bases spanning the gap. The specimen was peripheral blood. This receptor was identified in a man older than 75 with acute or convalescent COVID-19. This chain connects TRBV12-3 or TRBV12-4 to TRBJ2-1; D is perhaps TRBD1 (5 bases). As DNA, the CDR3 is TGTGCCAGCAGTATAGACCGGACAAGACAGTTCTTC. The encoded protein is CASSIDRTRQFF.